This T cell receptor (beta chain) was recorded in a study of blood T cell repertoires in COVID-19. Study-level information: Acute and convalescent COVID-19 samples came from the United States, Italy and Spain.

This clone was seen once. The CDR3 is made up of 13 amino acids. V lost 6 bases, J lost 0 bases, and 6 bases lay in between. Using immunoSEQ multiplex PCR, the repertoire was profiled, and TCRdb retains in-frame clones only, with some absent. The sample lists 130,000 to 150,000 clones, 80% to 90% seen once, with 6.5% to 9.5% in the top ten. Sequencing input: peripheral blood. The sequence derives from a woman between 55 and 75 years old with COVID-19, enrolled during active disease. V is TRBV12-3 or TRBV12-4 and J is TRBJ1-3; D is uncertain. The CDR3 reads CASRTSSGNTIYF. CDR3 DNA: TGTGCCAGCAGGACAAGCTCTGGAAACACCATATATTTT.